This TCR beta chain was identified in a study of graft-versus-host responses after intestinal transplantation. Study-level results: With peak circulating GvH clone levels came an association with early post-transplant HvG declines.

Repertoires were generated with immunoSEQ multiplex PCR, while TCRdb's copy carries only in-frame clones and drops some. This table has 7,500 to 10,000 clones, 78% appearing once. In the case of this clone: Its specificity is unknown.

Lamina propria and intraepithelial lymphocytes were released by processing graft tissue. The CDR3 is 16 residues long. Germline lookup yields CDR1 SGHNT and CDR2 YYREEE (reference sequence). V lost 0 bases to trimming and J lost 2 bases; unmatched junction nucleotides: 7. The chain has TRBV5-4 and TRBJ1-2, with 7 bases fitting TRBD1. This TCR derives from a human patient who received an intestinal transplant, so some T cells may come from the graft donor. The sample here was ileum tissue, taken less than 550 days after intestinal transplant. The CDR3 DNA sequence: TGTGCCAGCAGCTTGGAGAAAGGAGGGGGCAACTATGGCTACACCTTC. It yields the protein CASSLEKGGGNYGYTF.